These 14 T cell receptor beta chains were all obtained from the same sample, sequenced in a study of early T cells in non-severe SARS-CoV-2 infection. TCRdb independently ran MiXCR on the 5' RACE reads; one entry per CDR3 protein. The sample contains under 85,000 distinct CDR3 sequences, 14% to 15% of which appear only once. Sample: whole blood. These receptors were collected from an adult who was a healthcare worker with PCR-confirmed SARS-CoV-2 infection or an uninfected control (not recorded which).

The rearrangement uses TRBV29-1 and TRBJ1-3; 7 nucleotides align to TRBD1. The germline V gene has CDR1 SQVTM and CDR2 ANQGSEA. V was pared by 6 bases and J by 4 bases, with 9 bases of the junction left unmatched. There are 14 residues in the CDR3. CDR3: CSVVWDSPGNTIYF. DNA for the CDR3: TGCAGCGTCGTTTGGGACAGTCCAGGAAACACCATATATTTT.

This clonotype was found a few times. In DNA form, the CDR3 reads TGCGCCAGCAGCCAAGATGAGACAGGGAACCCAGATACGCAGTATTTT. Its translation: CASSQDETGNPDTQYF. This chain connects TRBV4-3 to TRBJ2-3; 7 bases are a match to TRBD1. Germline V gene data show CDR1 as LGHNA and CDR2 as YSLEER. This CDR3 is built from 16 residues. J lost 4 bases, V lost 0 bases, and 7 bases had no gene match.

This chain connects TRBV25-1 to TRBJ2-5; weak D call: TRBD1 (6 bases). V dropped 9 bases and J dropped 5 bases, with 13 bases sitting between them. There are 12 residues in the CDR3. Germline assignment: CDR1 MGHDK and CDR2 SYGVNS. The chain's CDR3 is CASSPGAETQYF. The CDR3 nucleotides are TGTGCCAGTTCACCAGGGGCCGAGACCCAGTACTTC.

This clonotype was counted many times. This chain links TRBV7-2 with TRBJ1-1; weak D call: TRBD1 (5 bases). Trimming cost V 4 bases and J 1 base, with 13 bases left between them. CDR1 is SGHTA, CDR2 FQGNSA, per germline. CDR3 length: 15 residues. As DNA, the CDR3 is TGTGCCAGCAGCTCAGGAAGGGACCGGAACACTGAAGCTTTCTTT. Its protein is CASSSGRDRNTEAFF.

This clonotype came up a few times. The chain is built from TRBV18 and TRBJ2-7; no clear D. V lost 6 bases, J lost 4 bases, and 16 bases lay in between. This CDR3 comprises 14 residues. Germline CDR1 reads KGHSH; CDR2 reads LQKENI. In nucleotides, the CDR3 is TGTGCCAGCTCCCCGAGTAGGATGATTTACGAGCAGTACTTC. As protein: CASSPSRMIYEQYF.

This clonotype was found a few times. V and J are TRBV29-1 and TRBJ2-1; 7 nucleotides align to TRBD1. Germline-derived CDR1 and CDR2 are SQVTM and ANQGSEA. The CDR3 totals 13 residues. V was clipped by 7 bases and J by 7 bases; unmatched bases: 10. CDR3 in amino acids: CSASTTGSNEQFF. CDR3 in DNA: TGCAGCGCTTCAACGACAGGGAGTAATGAGCAGTTCTTC.

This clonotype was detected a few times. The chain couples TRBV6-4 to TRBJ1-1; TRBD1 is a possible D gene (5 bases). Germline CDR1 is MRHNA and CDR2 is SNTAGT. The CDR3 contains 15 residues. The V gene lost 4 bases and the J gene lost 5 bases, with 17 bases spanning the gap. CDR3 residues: CASSATGEVDTEAFF. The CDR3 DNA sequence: TGTGCCAGCAGTGCTACGGGGGAAGTAGATACTGAAGCTTTCTTT.

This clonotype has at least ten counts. The CDR3 DNA follows: TGCGCCAGCAGCCCACAAAGGACCGGGGAGCTGTTTTTT. As protein: CASSPQRTGELFF. The chain is built from TRBV4-3 and TRBJ2-2, with no clear D. The CDR3 length is 13 residues. CDR1 is LGHNA, CDR2 YSLEER, per germline. The V and J ends lost 4 bases and 5 bases respectively, with 8 bases between them.

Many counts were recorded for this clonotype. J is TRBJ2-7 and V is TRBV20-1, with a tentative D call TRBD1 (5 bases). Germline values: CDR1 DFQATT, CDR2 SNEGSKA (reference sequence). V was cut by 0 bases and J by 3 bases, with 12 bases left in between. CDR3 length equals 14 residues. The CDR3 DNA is TGCAGTGCTAGAGACCCAGGGCAGGACTACGAGCAGTACTTC. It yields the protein CSARDPGQDYEQYF.

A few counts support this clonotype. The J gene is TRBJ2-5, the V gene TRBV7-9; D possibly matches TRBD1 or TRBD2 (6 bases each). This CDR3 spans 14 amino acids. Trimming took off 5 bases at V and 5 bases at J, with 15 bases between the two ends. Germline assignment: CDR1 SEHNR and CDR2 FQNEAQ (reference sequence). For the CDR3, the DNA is TGTGCCAGCAGCCCCGCCCGGGGGCCGGAGACCCAGTACTTC. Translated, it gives CASSPARGPETQYF.

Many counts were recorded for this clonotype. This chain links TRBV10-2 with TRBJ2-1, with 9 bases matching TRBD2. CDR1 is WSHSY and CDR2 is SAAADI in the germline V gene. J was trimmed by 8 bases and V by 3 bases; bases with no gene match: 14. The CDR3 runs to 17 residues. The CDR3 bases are TGCGCCAGCAGTGACCGCCAAGCACTAGCGGGCCCTCATGAGCAGTTCTTC. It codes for CASSDRQALAGPHEQFF.

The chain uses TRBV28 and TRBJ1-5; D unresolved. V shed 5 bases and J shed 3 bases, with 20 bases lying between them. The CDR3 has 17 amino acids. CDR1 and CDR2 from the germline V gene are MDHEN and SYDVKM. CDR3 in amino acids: CASSLPPAGWSNQPQHF. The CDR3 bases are TGTGCCAGCAGTCTCCCCCCCGCGGGGTGGTCCAATCAGCCCCAGCATTTT.

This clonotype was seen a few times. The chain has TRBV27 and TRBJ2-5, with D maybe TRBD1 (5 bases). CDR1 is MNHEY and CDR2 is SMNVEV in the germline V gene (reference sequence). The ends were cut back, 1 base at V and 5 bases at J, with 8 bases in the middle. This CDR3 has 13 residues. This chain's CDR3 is CASSLLGAETQYF. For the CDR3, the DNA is TGTGCCAGCAGTTTATTAGGGGCCGAGACCCAGTACTTC.

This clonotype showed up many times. Here the CDR3 reads CASSHGLAGGPDTQYF. CDR3 sequence (DNA): TGTGCCAGCAGTCACGGACTAGCGGGGGGGCCAGATACGCAGTATTTT. The J gene is TRBJ2-3, the V gene TRBV6-4; 15 bases line up with TRBD2. This CDR3 spans 16 amino acids. The ends lost 5 bases at V and 4 bases at J; junction bases unmatched: 4. From germline, CDR1 is MRHNA and CDR2 SNTAGT.